Following are 15 T cell receptor beta chains from one sample sequenced in a study of blood T cell repertoires in COVID-19. Using immunoSEQ multiplex PCR, the repertoire was profiled, and TCRdb retains in-frame clones only, with some absent. The sample holds 100,000 to 150,000 clones, around 70% seen once. The sequenced sample consisted of peripheral blood. Receptors were obtained from an elderly man with COVID-19, enrolled during active disease.

This clone has just a few counts. The chain links TRBV25-1 to TRBJ2-7; possibly TRBD2 for D (6 bases). Trimming pared 2 bases from V and 4 bases from J, leaving 15 bases between. Germline V lookup: CDR1 MGHDK, CDR2 SYGVNS. CDR3 length: 15 amino acids. The CDR3 here is CASSEAGGKTYEQYF. In DNA, the CDR3 is TGTGCCAGCAGTGAAGCTGGCGGGAAGACTTACGAGCAGTACTTC.

This chain uses TRBV9 with TRBJ1-1; D is possibly TRBD1 (5 bases). Germline CDR1 and CDR2: SGDLS and YYNGEE. This CDR3 spans 13 amino acids. Trimming removed 0 bases at V and 11 bases at J, with 14 bases between. Here the CDR3 reads CASSVDPTAGAFF. As DNA, the CDR3 is TGTGCCAGCAGCGTAGACCCGACAGCGGGGGCTTTCTTT.

The chain joins TRBV29-1 to TRBJ1-2; 9 bases fit TRBD1. The CDR3 runs 18 residues. CDR1 and CDR2 (germline): SQVTM, ANQGSEA. Trimming removed 3 bases from V and 4 bases from J; junction bases left unmatched: 18. The CDR3 DNA follows: TGCAGCGTTGATGGCCGCATGGGAGGGACAGGGTTTAGCTATGGCTACACCTTC. It specifies CSVDGRMGGTGFSYGYTF.

The V gene is TRBV24-1, the J gene TRBJ2-2; D unclear. The CDR3 is made up of 15 amino acids. V lost 3 bases, J lost 0 bases, and 7 bases lay in between. The germline V gene encodes CDR1 KGHDR and CDR2 SFDVKD. The CDR3 loop is CATSDQQSNTGELFF. CDR3 coding DNA: TGTGCCACCAGTGATCAACAGTCGAACACCGGGGAGCTGTTTTTT.

In DNA form, the CDR3 reads TGCGCCAGCAGCCAAGATTTCCCAGGGGGCGCCTGGGACACCGGGGAGCTGTTTTTT. Its protein is CASSQDFPGGAWDTGELFF. The V call is TRBV4-3, the J call TRBJ2-2; 8 bases fit TRBD1. The CDR3 has 19 amino acids. From germline, CDR1 is LGHNA and CDR2 YSLEER. The V and J ends lost 0 bases and 3 bases, in that order; junction bases with no gene match: 12.

This sequence joins TRBV6-2 or TRBV6-3 and TRBJ2-1; TRBD2 matches 11 bases. V lost 7 bases, J lost 7 bases, and 15 bases stayed unmatched. The CDR3 consists of 17 residues. The germline CDR1 and CDR2 sequences are MNHEY and SVGEGT. The CDR3, as DNA: TGTGCCAGCAACCCGGTGACCTTAGCGGGAGGGCGGAATGAGCAGTTCTTC. Its protein is CASNPVTLAGGRNEQFF.

V is TRBV9 and J is TRBJ1-3, with a weak D call TRBD1 (5 bases). This CDR3 is built from 18 residues. The V and J ends lost 0 bases and 2 bases respectively, with 18 bases between them. The V gene's germline CDR1 is SGDLS and CDR2 YYNGEE. The CDR3 nucleotides are TGTGCCAGCAGCGTAGGGGGGGGAGCCCAAATGGCTGGAAACACCATATATTTT. This translates into CASSVGGGAQMAGNTIYF.

This clone has just a few counts. The chain joins TRBV21-1 to TRBJ2-7; the D call TRBD2 from the table was never checked on the DNA. TRBV21-1 is marked as a pseudogene. The CDR3 length is 17 residues. The CDR3 loop is CASSICIAVGMAYEQYF. The DNA for the CDR3 is TGTGCCAGCAGCATTTGCATAGCGGTAGGGATGGCCTACGAGCAGTACTTC.

The J gene is TRBJ1-1, the V gene TRBV29-1; a possible D gene is TRBD1 (5 bases). With 4 bases removed from V and 2 bases from J, the gap between germline ends came to 8 bases. The length of the CDR3 is 12 residues. Germline CDR1 SQVTM, CDR2 ANQGSEA. CDR3 coding DNA: TGCAGCGTTGGAACAGGTAACACTGAAGCTTTCTTT. This translates into CSVGTGNTEAFF.

The rearrangement links TRBV28 to TRBJ1-5, with 7 bases matching TRBD1. The trim removed 1 base at V and 4 bases at J, leaving 4 bases unmatched. Germline V gene data show CDR1 as MDHEN and CDR2 as SYDVKM. The CDR3 length is 15 residues. CDR3 residues: CASSLSGTANQPQHF. CDR3 sequence (DNA): TGTGCCAGCAGTTTATCTGGGACAGCAAATCAGCCCCAGCATTTT. The whole variable domain, filled in from reference TRBV28 and TRBJ1-5, reads DVKVTQSSRYLVKRTGEKVFLECVQDMDHENMFWYRQDPGLGLRLIYFSYDVKMKEKGDIPEGYSVSREKKERFSLILESASTNQTSMYLCASSLSGTANQPQHFGDGTRLSIL.

A few counts support this clone. J is TRBJ2-5 and V is TRBV5-1; a weak D match, TRBD2 (6 bases). The V gene's germline CDR1 is SGHRS and CDR2 YFSETQ. This CDR3 is 16 amino acids long. The germline V and J ends were trimmed by 2 bases and 2 bases, with 16 bases remaining between them. This CDR3 is CASSFGQGGLQETQYF. CDR3 in DNA: TGCGCCAGCAGCTTCGGACAAGGAGGGCTGCAAGAGACCCAGTACTTC.

The chain combines TRBV28 with TRBJ2-1; 7 bases agree with TRBD1. The CDR3 consists of 15 residues. Germline loops: CDR1 MDHEN, CDR2 SYDVKM. Unmatched junction bases numbered 10, after V lost 6 bases and J lost 5 bases. The CDR3 sequence is CASSQTGTVNNEQFF. DNA for the CDR3: TGTGCCAGCAGCCAAACCGGGACAGTTAACAATGAGCAGTTCTTC.

This chain uses TRBV5-1 with TRBJ1-6; 8 positions match TRBD1. This CDR3 comprises 14 residues. CDR1 and CDR2 (germline): SGHRS, YFSETQ. V trimming: 3 bases; J trimming: 8 bases; junction bases outside the gene matches: 4. The CDR3 protein is CASSSGGRDSPLHF. The DNA for the CDR3 is TGCGCCAGCAGCTCAGGGGGCAGGGATTCACCCCTCCACTTT.

The rearrangement uses TRBV2 and TRBJ1-5, with 10 nucleotides matching TRBD1. This CDR3 has 15 residues. V dropped 6 bases and J dropped 5; count of bases not matched to a gene: 7. Per the germline V gene, CDR1 is SNHLY and CDR2 is FYNNEI. CDR3 loop: CASSWDRGSDQPQHF. Written as DNA, the CDR3 is TGTGCCAGCAGCTGGGACAGGGGTTCCGATCAGCCCCAGCATTTT.

The chain combines TRBV11-1 with TRBJ2-1; 13 bases fit TRBD2. This CDR3 has 14 amino acids. V lost 6 bases to trimming and J lost 10 bases; unmatched junction nucleotides: 6. From germline, CDR1 is SGHAT and CDR2 FQDESV (reference sequence). As DNA, the CDR3 is TGTGCCAGCAGGGGACTAGCGGGGAGTTTAGAGCAGTTCTTC. The encoded protein is CASRGLAGSLEQFF.